This section outlines one T cell receptor beta chain sequence together with its context. This clonotype was found a few times. Its antigen is still unknown. No much larger clonotype is one base removed from it; base qualities were not supplied. This entry is derived from a study of response to subunit inactivated influenza vaccine (dated by TCRdb to 2017 to 2018). With respect to the entire study: Deep quantitative T cell receptor repertoire profiling was used in the study to track responses to a trivalent subunit inactivated influenza vaccine.

Libraries were prepared through RT-PCR. Sequencing took place on an Illumina HiSeq 2500. Using fastp at Q25 and MiXCR, TCRdb reprocessed the public reads and kept productive beta chains. Every CDR3 protein is listed once, alongside the most common genes and DNA of its rows. This sample lists about 800,000 distinct CDR3 sequences; approximately 21% were detected once. The ten top clones hold 10% of the sample. Here is what the overall study found, with its caveats: The authors suggested that each seasonal influenza vaccination may recruit only a limited number of new T cells.

The germline V gene encodes CDR1 SNHLY and CDR2 FYNNEI. V is trimmed back by 6 bases and J by 5 bases, and the junction contains 7 bases that no gene match accounts for. The CDR3 runs 15 amino acids, cysteine and phenylalanine included. CDR3 DNA is the only sequence kept; it has 45 bases, read in frame from the first base. This receptor chain uses TRBV2 and TRBJ2-2; 9 bases in the middle match TRBD1. This sequence originates from a man aged 45 to 65 who received an inactivated influenza vaccine. Donor details come from another sample of the same person, matched by shared clones. Material: PBMCs from blood, obtained about 5 days after vaccination. The encoded CDR3 is CASRSSGTGTGELFF. The sequence in DNA is TGTGCCAGCAGATCATCCGGGACAGGGACCGGGGAGCTGTTTTTT.